The next 20 T cell receptor beta chains were all read from a single sample in a study of cytomegalovirus exposure and HLA in healthy donors. Primers included in the PCR were 60 Vbeta and 13 Jbeta primers. Sequencing was performed with immunoSEQ multiplex PCR; in TCRdb, only in-frame clones are kept and a portion is missing. Its listing shows around 37,000 clones. Specimen: PBMCs. Receptors originate from a human donor in good health.

V usage is TRBV5-1 and J usage is TRBJ1-1; no firm D call. V was clipped by 0 bases and J by 1 base, with 4 bases between them. The CDR3 has 13 residues. Germline CDR1 SGHRS, CDR2 YFSETQ. The CDR3 loop reads CASSLAENTEAFF. The CDR3 bases are TGCGCCAGCAGCTTGGCAGAGAACACTGAAGCTTTCTTT.

The chain is built from TRBV20-1 and TRBJ1-1; D unresolved. This CDR3 has 11 amino acids. Germline V gene data show CDR1 as DFQATT and CDR2 as SNEGSKA (reference sequence). V gave up 5 bases and J gave up 8 bases, with 12 bases separating them. In DNA form, the CDR3 reads TGCAGTGCTCGGTTACCCCTAGAAGCTTTCTTT. It specifies CSARLPLEAFF.

The chain couples TRBV7-2 to TRBJ1-1, with D hard to call. V was cut by 3 bases and J by 5 bases, with 7 bases left in between. The CDR3 consists of 12 residues. Germline assignment: CDR1 SGHTA and CDR2 FQGNSA. The CDR3 spells CASSLGRTEAFF. CDR3 coding DNA: TGTGCCAGCAGCTTGGGGAGGACTGAAGCTTTCTTT.

The rearrangement joins TRBV28 to TRBJ1-3; tentative D call: TRBD1 (5 bases). CDR1 MDHEN and CDR2 SYDVKM come from the germline V gene. The germline V and J ends were trimmed by 0 bases and 5 bases, with 8 bases remaining between them. This CDR3 is built from 14 residues. The CDR3 DNA sequence: TGTGCCAGCAGTTTATGGGACACTCGAAACACCATATATTTT. Translation: CASSLWDTRNTIYF.

V and J are TRBV2 and TRBJ2-1; 13 positions agree with TRBD2. Germline CDR1 SNHLY, CDR2 FYNNEI. V lost 6 bases and J lost 5; bases outside the gene matches: 4. The CDR3 spans 15 residues. The CDR3 nucleotides read TGTGCCAGCAGGGCACTAGCGGGGGGGAACAATGAGCAGTTCTTC. Translated: CASRALAGGNNEQFF.

The chain has TRBV4-1 and TRBJ2-3; 11 nucleotides line up with TRBD2. Germline CDR1 is MGHRA and CDR2 is YSYEKL. The CDR3 is made up of 15 amino acids. Trimming removed 0 bases from V and 12 bases from J; junction bases left unmatched: 8. The CDR3 bases are TGCGCCAGCAGCCAAGACGAAGCTAGCGGGGGGTTTCAGTATTTT. As protein: CASSQDEASGGFQYF.

The CDR3 region is CASSQHMNTEAFF. The CDR3 nucleotides are TGCGCCAGCAGCCAACACATGAACACTGAAGCTTTCTTT. V and J are TRBV5-1 and TRBJ1-1; D is undetermined. Germline V CDR1 and CDR2: SGHRS, YFSETQ. V was clipped by 4 bases and J by 0 bases, with 7 bases between them. CDR3 size: 13 residues.

The chain is built from TRBV9 and TRBJ2-7; D might be TRBD1 (5 bases). Germline assignment: CDR1 SGDLS and CDR2 YYNGEE. The CDR3 length is 15 residues. Trimming took 4 bases from V and 3 from J, leaving 17 bases between them. The CDR3 is CASSKQVGLFYEQYF. CDR3 DNA sequence: TGTGCCAGCAGCAAACAGGTGGGGCTCTTCTACGAGCAGTACTTC. Variable domain in full (rest from reference TRBV9 and TRBJ2-7): DSGVTQTPKHLITATGQRVTLRCSPRSGDLSVYWYQQSLDQGLQFLIQYYNGEERAKGNILERFSAQQFPDLHSELNLSSLELGDSALYFCASSKQVGLFYEQYFGPGTRLTVT.

The gene calls are TRBV18 and TRBJ1-2; perhaps TRBD1 as D (6 bases). V was clipped by 5 bases and J by 0 bases, with 13 bases between them. The CDR3 loop spans 15 amino acids. Germline V lookup: CDR1 KGHSH, CDR2 LQKENI. This chain's CDR3 is CASSNTGTPNYGYTF. The DNA of the CDR3 is TGTGCCAGCTCAAACACAGGGACACCTAACTATGGCTACACCTTC.

The chain carries TRBV5-4 and TRBJ2-5; tentative D call: TRBD2 (5 bases). V was trimmed by 4 bases and J by 5 bases, leaving 15 bases between them. CDR1 is SGHNT, CDR2 YYREEE, per germline (reference sequence). This CDR3 contains 14 residues. In DNA, the CDR3 is TGTGCCAGCAGCCACCCACTAGGTTCCGAGACCCAGTACTTC. Protein product: CASSHPLGSETQYF.

The chain combines TRBV5-1 with TRBJ1-4; 7 bases line up with TRBD1. This CDR3 contains 15 residues. V shed 5 bases and J 0 bases; nucleotides not matched to a gene: 4. Germline assignment: CDR1 SGHRS and CDR2 YFSETQ. In DNA, the CDR3 is TGCGCCAGCAGTCTTACAGGGGCAACTAATGAAAAACTGTTTTTT. Its protein is CASSLTGATNEKLFF.

The chain is built from TRBV18 and TRBJ2-7; TRBD2 agrees at 10 bases. This CDR3 region has 14 residues. Germline V gives CDR1 KGHSH, CDR2 LQKENI. After removal of 6 bases from V and 4 bases from J, the junction contained 6 bases not matched to a gene. Here the CDR3 DNA reads TGTGCCAGCTCGAAAACTAGCGGGGAGTACGAGCAGTACTTC. Residues: CASSKTSGEYEQYF.

The chain recombines TRBV19 with TRBJ2-3, with D maybe TRBD2 (6 bases). The V and J ends lost 4 bases and 2 bases respectively, with 13 bases between them. The CDR3 has 15 residues. The germline CDR1 and CDR2 sequences are LNHDA and SQIVND (reference sequence). The CDR3 region is CASSTRRDPTDTQYF. Written as DNA, the CDR3 is TGTGCCAGTAGTACCCGGAGGGACCCCACAGATACGCAGTATTTT.

The rearrangement joins TRBV12-2 to TRBJ1-2; the listed D gene, TRBD1, was not tested against the DNA. TRBV12-2 counts as a pseudogene. The CDR3 is made up of 16 amino acids. The CDR3 loop is CASRLAGQGPKAGYTF. DNA for the CDR3: TGTGCAAGTCGCTTAGCTGGGCAGGGGCCAAAAGCTGGCTACACCTTC.

The chain is built from TRBV5-1 and TRBJ1-1, with D unresolved. V lost 0 bases to trimming and J lost 1 base, with 7 bases between them. CDR1 is SGHRS, CDR2 YFSETQ, per germline. The CDR3 length is 14 residues. CDR3 sequence: CASSLVRGNTEAFF. The CDR3 DNA follows: TGCGCCAGCAGCTTGGTGAGAGGGAACACTGAAGCTTTCTTT.

This chain connects TRBV2 to TRBJ1-2, with 7 bases lining up with TRBD1. V lost 6 bases and J lost 4; bases outside the gene matches: 5. CDR3 length: 13 residues. Germline values: CDR1 SNHLY, CDR2 FYNNEI. The CDR3 is CASRGTEFYGYTF. The CDR3 coding sequence is TGTGCCAGCAGGGGGACAGAGTTCTATGGCTACACCTTC.

J is TRBJ1-2 and V is TRBV6-1, with D possibly being TRBD1 (6 bases). This CDR3 is built from 14 residues. The germline V gene encodes CDR1 MNHNS and CDR2 SASEGT. V was pared by 6 bases and J by 4 bases, with 15 bases between. CDR3 DNA sequence: TGTGCCAGCAGCCCCGAGGGGGGGGTCTATGGCTACACCTTC. Protein: CASSPEGGVYGYTF.

V and J are TRBV6-6 and TRBJ1-2; 8 bases align to TRBD1. Germline V lookup: CDR1 MNHNY, CDR2 SVGAGI (reference sequence). The trim removed 5 bases at V and 7 bases at J, leaving 9 bases unmatched. CDR3 length: 14 residues. DNA of the CDR3: TGTGCCAGCAGTCCCGGGACAGGACCCAGTGGCTACACCTTC. It specifies CASSPGTGPSGYTF.

Of note for this clone: The sample contains more than one DNA sequence encoding this CDR3. The chain recombines TRBV6-4 with TRBJ2-2; possible D gene TRBD2, 7 bases. V lost 2 bases to trimming and J lost 0 bases, with 10 bases between them. CDR3 length equals 16 residues. Germline V gene sequence: CDR1 MRHNA, CDR2 SNTAGT. This chain's CDR3 is CASSDGGASNTGELFF. DNA for the CDR3: TGTGCCAGCAGTGACGGGGGGGCCTCGAACACCGGGGAGCTGTTTTTT.

This chain joins TRBV5-1 and TRBJ2-5; 8 bases map to TRBD2. The CDR3 length is 13 residues. Germline CDR1 is SGHRS and CDR2 is YFSETQ. Trimming at V came to 4 bases and at J to 4 bases, leaving 3 bases not matched to a gene. The CDR3 bases are TGCGCCAGCAGCACCGGGGGGGGAGAGACCCAGTACTTC. Residues: CASSTGGGETQYF.